This T cell receptor (beta chain) was captured by sequencing in a study of blood T cells in healthy people across ages. Notes on the study in general: Researchers judged that diversity estimates from one million T cells fell short of true values. Donor CMV infection status was unknown, possibly confounding age-related changes in expanded clonotypes.

The second PCR ran about 6 to 12 cycles with a sample-barcoded 5' primer and J-beta primers. TCRdb itself ran the 5' RACE reads through MiXCR, one entry per CDR3 protein. The sample shows 600,000 or so distinct CDR3 sequences, about 21% of them seen only once. The study drew donors from healthy Caucasian individuals in Russia aged roughly 6 to 90. Every donor provided 7.5 to 10 milliliters of peripheral blood. The sample holds a few counts of this clonotype. The antigen is not known. The sequence came from a man between 65 and 85 years old in good health. The source material was blood.

Written as DNA, the CDR3 is TGTGCCAGCAGCTTAGATCTTGGGCAGGGGACTGAAGCTTTCTTT. Protein sequence: CASSLDLGQGTEAFF. The V call is TRBV11-2, the J call TRBJ1-1, with D possibly being TRBD1 (6 bases). The germline CDR1 and CDR2 sequences are SGHAT and FQNNGV. CDR3 length: 15 amino acids. The V end lost 0 bases, the J end lost 5 bases, and 13 bases lay between the germline ends.